These T cell receptor beta chains were read from a single sample in a study of regulatory T cells in long-lasting Graves disease. TCRdb analysed the multiplex PCR reads with MiXCR anew, one entry per CDR3 protein. Among some 370,000 distinct CDR3 sequences listed, around 20% were seen once. The specimen comprised peripheral blood mononuclear cells (PBMCs), sampled when the disease was refractory, from a patient treated with antithyroid drugs. The receptors here all came from a female donor with Graves disease. Both conserved end residues are part of each CDR3. D genes are given only for firm matches. Only part of the rows carry a size: once, few, many, or a class if the clone is expanded.

V: TRBV7-6
size: few
J: TRBJ2-2
D: TRBD1
CDR3: CASSLGTGVTGELFF
DNA: TGTGCCAGCAGCTTAGGGACAGGGGTCACCGGGGAGCTGTTTTTT

V: TRBV20-1
size: few
J: TRBJ2-7
D: -
CDR3: CSARAPGGYEQYF
DNA: TGCAGTGCTAGAGCCCCCGGGGGTTACGAGCAGTACTTC

V: TRBV5-1
size: few
J: TRBJ2-7
D: TRBD2
CDR3: CASSLDGTSGRNEQYF
DNA: TGCGCCAGCAGCTTGGATGGGACTAGCGGGAGAAACGAGCAGTACTTC

V: TRBV28
size: many
J: TRBJ2-7
D: -
CDR3: CASSLWSLRVASSYEQYF
DNA: TGTGCCAGCAGTTTATGGTCGCTAAGGGTCGCCAGCTCCTACGAGCAGTACTTC

V: TRBV2
size: many
J: TRBJ2-5
D: -
CDR3: CASRERPPGTQYF
DNA: TGTGCCAGCAGAGAAAGGCCCCCGGGGACCCAGTACTTC

V: TRBV28
size: few
J: TRBJ2-4
D: TRBD1
CDR3: CASSPGTGVAKNIQYF
DNA: TGTGCCAGCAGTCCCGGGACAGGGGTGGCCAAAAACATTCAGTACTTC

V: TRBV12-3/TRBV12-4
size: -
J: TRBJ2-6
D: TRBD1
CDR3: CASSSGQGVTGANVLTF
DNA: TGTGCCAGCAGTTCAGGACAGGGGGTAACTGGGGCCAACGTCCTGACTTTC

V: TRBV15
size: many
J: TRBJ2-7
D: TRBD2
CDR3: CATRAGGSIYEQYF
DNA: TGTGCCACCAGAGCGGGAGGGAGTATATACGAGCAGTACTTC

V: TRBV6-2/TRBV6-3
size: many
J: TRBJ1-5
D: -
CDR3: CASSEQNNQPQHF
DNA: TGTGCCAGCTCTGAACAGAACAATCAGCCCCAGCATTTT

V: TRBV6-1
size: many
J: TRBJ2-6
D: -
CDR3: CATRNPRVSSGANVLTF
DNA: TGTGCCACCCGTAACCCTAGGGTCAGTTCTGGGGCCAACGTCCTGACTTTC

V: TRBV7-2
size: many
J: TRBJ2-5
D: TRBD2
CDR3: CASSLIAGHQETQYF
DNA: TGTGCCAGCAGCTTAATAGCGGGCCACCAAGAGACCCAGTACTTC

V: TRBV30
size: many
J: TRBJ1-1
D: -
CDR3: CAWSPQGNTEAFF
DNA: TGTGCCTGGAGTCCCCAAGGTAACACTGAAGCTTTCTTT

V: TRBV19
size: few
J: TRBJ2-2
D: -
CDR3: CASRTHRANTGELFF
DNA: TGTGCCAGTAGAACTCATAGGGCGAACACCGGGGAGCTGTTTTTT

V: TRBV7-2
size: few
J: TRBJ2-2
D: TRBD2
CDR3: CASSLRGGSPNTGELFF
DNA: TGTGCCAGCAGCCTACGGGGCGGGAGCCCGAACACCGGGGAGCTGTTTTTT

V: TRBV6-5
size: many
J: TRBJ2-5
D: TRBD1
CDR3: CASSFRRGRDRDEETQYF
DNA: TGTGCCAGCAGTTTCCGAAGAGGACGGGACAGGGATGAAGAGACCCAGTACTTC

V: TRBV5-1
size: -
J: TRBJ2-7
D: TRBD2
CDR3: CASSFSSSGNYEQYF
DNA: TGCGCCAGCAGCTTTTCCTCTAGCGGAAACTACGAGCAGTACTTC

V: TRBV6-1
size: few
J: TRBJ2-7
D: TRBD1
CDR3: CASNPHSGQGYEQYF
DNA: TGTGCCAGCAATCCGCATTCAGGACAGGGGTACGAGCAGTACTTC

V: TRBV5-4
size: -
J: TRBJ2-6
D: -
CDR3: CASSSPNGDAGANVLTF
DNA: TGTGCCAGCAGCTCCCCTAATGGGGATGCTGGGGCCAACGTCCTGACTTTC

V: TRBV7-8
size: -
J: TRBJ2-3
D: TRBD2
CDR3: CASSQTSGRTVDTQYF
DNA: TGTGCCAGCAGCCAAACTAGCGGGAGAACCGTAGATACGCAGTATTTT

V: TRBV5-1
size: few
J: TRBJ2-7
D: TRBD2
CDR3: CASSIRPGLAGPLTSYEQYF
DNA: TGCGCCAGCAGCATACGACCGGGACTAGCGGGACCTCTCACCTCCTACGAGCAGTACTTC